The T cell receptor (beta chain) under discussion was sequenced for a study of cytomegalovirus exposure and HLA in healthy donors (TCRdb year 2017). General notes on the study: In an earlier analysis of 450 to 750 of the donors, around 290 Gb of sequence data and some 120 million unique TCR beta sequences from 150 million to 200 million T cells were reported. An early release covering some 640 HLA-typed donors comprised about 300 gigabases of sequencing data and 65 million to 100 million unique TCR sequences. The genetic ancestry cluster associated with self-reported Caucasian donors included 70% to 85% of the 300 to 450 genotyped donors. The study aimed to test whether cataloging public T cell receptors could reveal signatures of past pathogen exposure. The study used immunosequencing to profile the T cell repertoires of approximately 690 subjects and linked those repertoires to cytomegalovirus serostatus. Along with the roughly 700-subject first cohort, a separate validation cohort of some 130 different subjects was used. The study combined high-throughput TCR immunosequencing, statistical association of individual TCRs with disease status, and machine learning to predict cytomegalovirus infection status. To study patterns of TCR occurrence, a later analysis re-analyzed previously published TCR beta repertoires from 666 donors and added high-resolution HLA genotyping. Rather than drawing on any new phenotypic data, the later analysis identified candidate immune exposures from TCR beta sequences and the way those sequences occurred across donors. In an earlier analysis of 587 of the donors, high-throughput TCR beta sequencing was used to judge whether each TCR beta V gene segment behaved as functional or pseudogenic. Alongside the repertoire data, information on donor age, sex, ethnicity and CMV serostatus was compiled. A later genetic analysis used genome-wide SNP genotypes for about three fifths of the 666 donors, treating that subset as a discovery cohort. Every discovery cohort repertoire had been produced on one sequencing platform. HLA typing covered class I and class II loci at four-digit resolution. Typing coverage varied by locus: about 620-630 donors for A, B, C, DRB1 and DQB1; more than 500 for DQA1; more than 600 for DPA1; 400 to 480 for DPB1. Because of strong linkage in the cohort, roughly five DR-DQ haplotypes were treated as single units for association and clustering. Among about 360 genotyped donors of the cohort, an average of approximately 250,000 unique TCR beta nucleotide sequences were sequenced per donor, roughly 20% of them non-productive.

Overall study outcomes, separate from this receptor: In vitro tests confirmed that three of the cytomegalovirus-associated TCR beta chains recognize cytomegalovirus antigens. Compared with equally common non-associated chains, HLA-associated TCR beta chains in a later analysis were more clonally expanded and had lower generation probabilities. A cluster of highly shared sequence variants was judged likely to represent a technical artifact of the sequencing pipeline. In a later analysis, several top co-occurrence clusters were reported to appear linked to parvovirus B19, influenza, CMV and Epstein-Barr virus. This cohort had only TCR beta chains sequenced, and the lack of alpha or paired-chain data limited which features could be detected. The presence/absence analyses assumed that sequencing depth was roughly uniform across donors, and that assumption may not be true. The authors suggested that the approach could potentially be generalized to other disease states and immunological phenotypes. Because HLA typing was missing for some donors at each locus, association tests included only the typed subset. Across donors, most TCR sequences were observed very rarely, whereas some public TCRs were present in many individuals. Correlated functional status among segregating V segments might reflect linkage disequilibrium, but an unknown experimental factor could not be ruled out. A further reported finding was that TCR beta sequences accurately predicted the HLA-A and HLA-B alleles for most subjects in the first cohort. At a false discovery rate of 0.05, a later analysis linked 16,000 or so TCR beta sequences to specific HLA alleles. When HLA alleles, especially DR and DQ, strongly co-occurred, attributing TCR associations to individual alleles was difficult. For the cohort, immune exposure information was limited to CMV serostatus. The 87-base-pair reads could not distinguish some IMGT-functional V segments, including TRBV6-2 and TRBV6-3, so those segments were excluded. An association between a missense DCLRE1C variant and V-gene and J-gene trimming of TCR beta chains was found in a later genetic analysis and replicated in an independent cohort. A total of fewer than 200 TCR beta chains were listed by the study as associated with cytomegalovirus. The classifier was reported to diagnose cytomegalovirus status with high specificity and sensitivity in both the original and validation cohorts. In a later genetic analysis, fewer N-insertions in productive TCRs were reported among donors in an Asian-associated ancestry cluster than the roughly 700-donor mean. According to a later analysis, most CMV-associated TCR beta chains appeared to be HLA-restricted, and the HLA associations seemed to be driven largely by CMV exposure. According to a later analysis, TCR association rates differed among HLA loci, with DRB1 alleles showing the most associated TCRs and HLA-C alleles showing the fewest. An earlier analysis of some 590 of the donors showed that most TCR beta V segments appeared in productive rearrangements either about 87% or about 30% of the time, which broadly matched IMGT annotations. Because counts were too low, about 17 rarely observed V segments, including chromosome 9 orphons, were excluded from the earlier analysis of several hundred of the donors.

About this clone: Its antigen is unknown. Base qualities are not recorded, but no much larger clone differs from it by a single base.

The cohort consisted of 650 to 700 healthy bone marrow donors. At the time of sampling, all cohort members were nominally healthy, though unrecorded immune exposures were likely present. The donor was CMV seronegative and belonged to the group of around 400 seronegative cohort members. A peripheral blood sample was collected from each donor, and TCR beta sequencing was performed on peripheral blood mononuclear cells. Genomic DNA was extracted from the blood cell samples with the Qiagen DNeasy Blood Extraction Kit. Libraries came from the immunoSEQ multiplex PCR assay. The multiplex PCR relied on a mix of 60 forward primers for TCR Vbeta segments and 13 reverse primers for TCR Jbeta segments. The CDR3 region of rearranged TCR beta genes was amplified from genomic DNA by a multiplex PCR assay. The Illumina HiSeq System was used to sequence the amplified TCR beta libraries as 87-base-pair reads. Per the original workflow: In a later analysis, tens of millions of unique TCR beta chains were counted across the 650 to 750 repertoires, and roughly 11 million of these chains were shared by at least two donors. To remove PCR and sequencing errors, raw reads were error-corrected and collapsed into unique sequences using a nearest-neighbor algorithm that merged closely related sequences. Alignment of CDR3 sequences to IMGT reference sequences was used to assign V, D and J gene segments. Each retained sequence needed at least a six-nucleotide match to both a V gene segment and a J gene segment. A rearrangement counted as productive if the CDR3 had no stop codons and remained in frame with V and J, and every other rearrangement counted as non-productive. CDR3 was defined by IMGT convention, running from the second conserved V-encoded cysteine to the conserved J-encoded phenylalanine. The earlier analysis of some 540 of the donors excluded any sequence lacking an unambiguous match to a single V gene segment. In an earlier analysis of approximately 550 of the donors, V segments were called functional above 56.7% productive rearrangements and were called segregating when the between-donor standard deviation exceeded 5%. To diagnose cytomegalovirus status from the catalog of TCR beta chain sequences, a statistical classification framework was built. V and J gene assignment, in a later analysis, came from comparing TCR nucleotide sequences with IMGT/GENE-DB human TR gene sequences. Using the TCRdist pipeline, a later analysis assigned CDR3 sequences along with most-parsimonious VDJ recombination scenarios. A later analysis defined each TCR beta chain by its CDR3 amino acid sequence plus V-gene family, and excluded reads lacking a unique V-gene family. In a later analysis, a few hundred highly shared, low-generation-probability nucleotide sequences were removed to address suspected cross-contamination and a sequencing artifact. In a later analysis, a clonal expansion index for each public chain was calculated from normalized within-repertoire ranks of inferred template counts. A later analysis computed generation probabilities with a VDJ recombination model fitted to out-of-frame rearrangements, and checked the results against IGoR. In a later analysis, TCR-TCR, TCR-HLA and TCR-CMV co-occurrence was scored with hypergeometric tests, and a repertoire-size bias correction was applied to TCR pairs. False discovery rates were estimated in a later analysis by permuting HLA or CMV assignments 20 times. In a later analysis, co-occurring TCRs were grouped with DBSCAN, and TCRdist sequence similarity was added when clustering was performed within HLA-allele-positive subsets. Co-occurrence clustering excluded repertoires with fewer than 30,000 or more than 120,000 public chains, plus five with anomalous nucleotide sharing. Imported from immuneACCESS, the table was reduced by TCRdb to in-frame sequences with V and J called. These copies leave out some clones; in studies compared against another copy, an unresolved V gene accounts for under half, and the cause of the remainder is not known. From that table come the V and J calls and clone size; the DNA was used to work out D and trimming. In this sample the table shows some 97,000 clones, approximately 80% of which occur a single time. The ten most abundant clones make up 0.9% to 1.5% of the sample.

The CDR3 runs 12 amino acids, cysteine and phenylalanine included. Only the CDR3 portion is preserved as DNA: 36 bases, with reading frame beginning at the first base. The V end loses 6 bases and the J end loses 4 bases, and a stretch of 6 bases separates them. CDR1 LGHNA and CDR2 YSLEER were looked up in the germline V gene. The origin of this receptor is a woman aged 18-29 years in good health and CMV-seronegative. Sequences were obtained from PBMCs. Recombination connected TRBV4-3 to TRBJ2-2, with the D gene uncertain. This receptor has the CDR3 CASRRGTGELFF. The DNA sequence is TGCGCCAGCAGACGAGGCACCGGGGAGCTGTTTTTT.